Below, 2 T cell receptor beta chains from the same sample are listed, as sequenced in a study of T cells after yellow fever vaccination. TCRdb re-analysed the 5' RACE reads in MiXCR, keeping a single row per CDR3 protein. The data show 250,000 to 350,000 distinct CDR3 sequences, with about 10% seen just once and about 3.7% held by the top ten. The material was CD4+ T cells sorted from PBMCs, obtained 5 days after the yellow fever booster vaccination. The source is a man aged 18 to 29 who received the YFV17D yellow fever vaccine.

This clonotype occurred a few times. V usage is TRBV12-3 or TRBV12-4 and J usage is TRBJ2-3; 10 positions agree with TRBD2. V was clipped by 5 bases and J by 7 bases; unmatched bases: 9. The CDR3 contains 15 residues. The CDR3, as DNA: TGTGCCAGCAGTAGAGCGGGGGGGCCCCACTATACGCAGTATTTT. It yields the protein CASSRAGGPHYTQYF.

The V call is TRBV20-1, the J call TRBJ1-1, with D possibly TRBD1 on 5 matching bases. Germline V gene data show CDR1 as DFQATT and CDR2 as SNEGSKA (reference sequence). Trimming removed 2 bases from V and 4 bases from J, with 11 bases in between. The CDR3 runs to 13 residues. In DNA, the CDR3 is TGCAGTGCTAGACAGGGTCTTCCCACTGAAGCTTTCTTT. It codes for CSARQGLPTEAFF.